The rows below give T cell receptor beta chains drawn from one sample of a study of cytomegalovirus exposure and HLA in healthy donors. Only in-frame clones appear in the TCRdb table, and some are missing; sequencing was by immunoSEQ multiplex PCR. The table lists fewer than 150,000 clones, roughly 83% of them singletons. What was sequenced was PBMCs. The receptors derive from a man aged 35 to 55 in good health and CMV-seropositive. Both conserved end residues are part of each CDR3. Each record gives: D gene, J gene, V gene, clone size, CDR3 protein, CDR3 DNA. The D gene is left open where the match is weak. Clone size is shown for a subset of rows, as once, few, many or a class of expanded clone.

D: .; J: TRBJ2-1; V: TRBV7-8; size: once; CDR3: CASSLELIGEINEQFF; DNA: TGTGCCAGCAGCTTAGAGCTAATAGGGGAAATCAATGAGCAGTTCTTC
D: .; J: TRBJ1-1; V: TRBV6-6; size: .; CDR3: CASSAQGNTEAFF; DNA: TGTGCCAGCAGTGCACAGGGGAACACTGAAGCTTTCTTT
D: TRBD1; J: TRBJ1-6; V: TRBV6-5; size: .; CDR3: CASSYGQGLRNSPLHF; DNA: TGTGCCAGCAGTTATGGACAGGGGTTGCGTAATTCACCCCTCCACTTT
D: TRBD1; J: TRBJ1-2; V: TRBV5-1; size: .; CDR3: CASSPRQGSFDLGRYGYTF; DNA: TGCGCCAGCAGCCCCCGACAGGGGTCGTTTGATCTGGGGCGCTATGGCTACACCTTC
D: TRBD1; J: TRBJ1-1; V: TRBV30; size: .; CDR3: CAWSAGGTEAFF; DNA: TGTGCCTGGAGTGCAGGGGGGACTGAAGCTTTCTTT
D: .; J: TRBJ2-4; V: TRBV28; size: .; CDR3: CASSFQRRNIQYF; DNA: TGTGCCAGCAGTTTTCAGCGCCGAAACATTCAGTACTTC
D: TRBD1; J: TRBJ1-6; V: TRBV7-9; size: .; CDR3: CSSSPTGDPLHF; DNA: TGTTCCAGCAGCCCTACAGGGGACCCCCTCCACTTT
D: TRBD1; J: TRBJ1-2; V: TRBV7-8; size: few; CDR3: CASSGRTGGVRGYTF; DNA: TGTGCCAGCAGCGGCCGGACAGGGGGCGTACGTGGCTACACCTTC
D: TRBD1; J: TRBJ1-5; V: TRBV5-5; size: many; CDR3: CASSNRQGANQPQHF; DNA: TGTGCCAGCAGCAACAGACAGGGGGCGAATCAGCCCCAGCATTTT
D: .; J: TRBJ2-7; V: TRBV19; size: .; CDR3: CASSIGRGVSYEQYF; DNA: TGTGCCAGTAGTATAGGTCGCGGGGTCTCCTACGAGCAGTACTTC
D: TRBD1; J: TRBJ2-6; V: TRBV6-5; size: .; CDR3: CASSYPPGGNVLTF; DNA: TGTGCCAGCAGTTACCCGCCAGGGGGCAACGTCCTGACTTTC
D: TRBD2; J: TRBJ2-1; V: TRBV10-2; size: .; CDR3: CASSERAGLASRNEQFF; DNA: TGCGCCAGCAGTGAGAGAGCAGGACTAGCGAGTCGGAATGAGCAGTTCTTC
D: TRBD2; J: TRBJ2-7; V: TRBV5-4; size: .; CDR3: CASSSRGTGGYEQYF; DNA: TGTGCCAGCAGCTCAAGGGGAACGGGAGGGTACGAGCAGTACTTC
D: .; J: TRBJ1-1; V: TRBV5-6; size: .; CDR3: CASGQMNTEAFF; DNA: TGTGCCAGCGGACAAATGAACACTGAAGCTTTCTTT
D: .; J: TRBJ1-5; V: TRBV29-1; size: .; CDR3: CSVQDGQGAQHF; DNA: TGCAGCGTTCAGGACGGGCAAGGGGCCCAGCATTTT
D: .; J: TRBJ1-5; V: TRBV30; size: .; CDR3: CAWSVVGGGQHF; DNA: TGTGCCTGGAGTGTTGTAGGGGGGGGGCAGCATTTT
D: TRBD2; J: TRBJ2-5; V: TRBV6-5; size: .; CDR3: CASSYSASGRGETQYF; DNA: TGTGCCAGCAGTTACTCGGCTAGCGGGAGAGGAGAGACCCAGTACTTC
D: TRBD2; J: TRBJ2-3; V: TRBV9; size: .; CDR3: CASSRGGRPTDTQYF; DNA: TGTGCCAGCAGCAGGGGCGGGAGGCCCACAGATACGCAGTATTTT
D: .; J: TRBJ1-1; V: TRBV5-6; size: .; CDR3: CASSSGGWTEAFF; DNA: TGTGCCAGCAGCTCCGGGGGTTGGACTGAAGCTTTCTTT
D: TRBD1; J: TRBJ2-3; V: TRBV5-1; size: .; CDR3: CASSLGTGAADTQYF; DNA: TGCGCCAGCAGCTTAGGGACAGGGGCTGCAGATACGCAGTATTTT
D: .; J: TRBJ2-5; V: TRBV7-9; size: .; CDR3: CASSYGSGVGGETQYF; DNA: TGTGCCAGCAGCTACGGGAGCGGAGTGGGGGGAGAGACCCAGTACTTC
D: TRBD1; J: TRBJ1-2; V: TRBV2; size: .; CDR3: CASRQLPQGDAGYTF; DNA: TGTGCCAGCAGACAACTCCCACAGGGGGATGCTGGCTACACCTTC
D: TRBD1; J: TRBJ2-7; V: TRBV5-1; size: .; CDR3: CASSLAALGQGKAEQYF; DNA: TGCGCCAGCAGCTTGGCCGCATTAGGACAGGGAAAAGCCGAGCAGTACTTC
D: TRBD2; J: TRBJ2-5; V: TRBV5-1; size: .; CDR3: CASSLGWLAGAQETQYF; DNA: TGCGCCAGCAGCTTGGGGTGGCTAGCGGGGGCACAAGAGACCCAGTACTTC
D: TRBD2; J: TRBJ2-5; V: TRBV5-4; size: .; CDR3: CASSKTSGARETQYF; DNA: TGTGCCAGCAGTAAGACTAGCGGGGCGCGGGAGACCCAGTACTTC
D: TRBD1; J: TRBJ2-7; V: TRBV15; size: .; CDR3: CATSLARAGTGNYEQYF; DNA: TGTGCCACCAGTCTTGCTCGGGCCGGGACAGGGAACTACGAGCAGTACTTC
D: TRBD1; J: TRBJ1-1; V: TRBV15; size: .; CDR3: CATSPIKGQGQEAFF; DNA: TGTGCCACCAGCCCGATCAAAGGACAGGGCCAAGAAGCTTTCTTT